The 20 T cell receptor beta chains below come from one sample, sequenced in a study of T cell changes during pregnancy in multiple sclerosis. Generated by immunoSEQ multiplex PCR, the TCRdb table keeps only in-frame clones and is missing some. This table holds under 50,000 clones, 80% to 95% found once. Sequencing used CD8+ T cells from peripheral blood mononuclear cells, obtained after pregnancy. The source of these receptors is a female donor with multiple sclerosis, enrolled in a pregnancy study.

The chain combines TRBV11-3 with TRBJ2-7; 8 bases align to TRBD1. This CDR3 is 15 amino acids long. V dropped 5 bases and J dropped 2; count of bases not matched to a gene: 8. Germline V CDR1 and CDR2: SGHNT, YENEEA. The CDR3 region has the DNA TGTGCCAGCAGCCTCCGTACAGGGGGTGCCTACGAGCAGTACTTC. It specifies CASSLRTGGAYEQYF.

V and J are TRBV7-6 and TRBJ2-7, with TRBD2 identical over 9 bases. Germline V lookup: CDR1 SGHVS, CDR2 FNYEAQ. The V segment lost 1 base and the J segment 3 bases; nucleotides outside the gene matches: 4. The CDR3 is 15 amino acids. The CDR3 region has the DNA TGTGCCAGCAGCTTAGAGGCTAGCGGGAACTACGAGCAGTACTTC. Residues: CASSLEASGNYEQYF. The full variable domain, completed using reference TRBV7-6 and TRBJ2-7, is GAGVSQSPRYKVTKRGQDVALRCDPISGHVSLYWYRQALGQGPEFLTYFNYEAQQDKSGLPNDRFSAERPEGSISTLTIQRTEQRDSAMYRCASSLEASGNYEQYFGPGTRLTVT.

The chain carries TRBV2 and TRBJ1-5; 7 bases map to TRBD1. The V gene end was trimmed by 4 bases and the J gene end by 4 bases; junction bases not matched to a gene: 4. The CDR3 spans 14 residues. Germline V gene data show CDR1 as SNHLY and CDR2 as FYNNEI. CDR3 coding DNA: TGTGCCAGCAGTGCCGGGACAGCAAATCAGCCCCAGCATTTT. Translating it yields CASSAGTANQPQHF.

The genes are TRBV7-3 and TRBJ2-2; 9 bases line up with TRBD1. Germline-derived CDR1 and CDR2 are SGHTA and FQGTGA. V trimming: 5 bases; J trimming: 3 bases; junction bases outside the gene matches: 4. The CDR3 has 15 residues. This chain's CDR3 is CASSPGQGYTGELFF. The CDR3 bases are TGTGCCAGCAGCCCCGGACAGGGGTACACCGGGGAGCTGTTTTTT.

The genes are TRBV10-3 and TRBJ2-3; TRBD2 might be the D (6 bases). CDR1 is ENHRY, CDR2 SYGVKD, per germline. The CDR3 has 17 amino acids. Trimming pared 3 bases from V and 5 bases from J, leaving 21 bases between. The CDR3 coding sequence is TGTGCCATCAGTGACCCGCTCGGGACGGAGGGGCAAGATACGCAGTATTTT. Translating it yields CAISDPLGTEGQDTQYF.

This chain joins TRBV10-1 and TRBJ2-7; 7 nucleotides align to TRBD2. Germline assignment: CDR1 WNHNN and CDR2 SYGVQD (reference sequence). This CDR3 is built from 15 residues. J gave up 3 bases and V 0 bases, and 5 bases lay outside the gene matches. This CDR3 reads CASSESRAGNYEQYF. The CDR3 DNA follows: TGCGCCAGCAGTGAGTCACGAGCGGGGAACTACGAGCAGTACTTC.

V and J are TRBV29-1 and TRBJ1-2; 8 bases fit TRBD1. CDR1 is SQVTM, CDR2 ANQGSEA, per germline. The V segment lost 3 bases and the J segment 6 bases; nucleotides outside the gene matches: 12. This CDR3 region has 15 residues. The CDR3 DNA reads TGCAGCGTTGATACGATGGATGAGACAGGGGATGGCTACACCTTC. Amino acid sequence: CSVDTMDETGDGYTF.

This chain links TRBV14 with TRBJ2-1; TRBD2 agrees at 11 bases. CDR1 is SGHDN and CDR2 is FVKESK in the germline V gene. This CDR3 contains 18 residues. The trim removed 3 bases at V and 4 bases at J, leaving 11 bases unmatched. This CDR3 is CASSQKLPGLAVYNEQFF. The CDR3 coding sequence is TGTGCCAGCAGCCAGAAACTACCGGGACTAGCGGTATACAATGAGCAGTTCTTC.

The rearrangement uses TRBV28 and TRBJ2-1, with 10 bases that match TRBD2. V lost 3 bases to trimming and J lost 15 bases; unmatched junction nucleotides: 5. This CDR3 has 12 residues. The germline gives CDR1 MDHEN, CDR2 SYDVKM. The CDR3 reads CASSFVGTSVFF. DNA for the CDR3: TGTGCCAGCAGTTTTGTAGGGACTAGCGTGTTCTTC.

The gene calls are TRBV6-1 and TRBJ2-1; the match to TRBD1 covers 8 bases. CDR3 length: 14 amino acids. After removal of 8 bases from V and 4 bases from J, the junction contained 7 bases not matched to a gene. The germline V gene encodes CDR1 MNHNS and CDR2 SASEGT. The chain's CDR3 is CASSDRGGYNEQFF. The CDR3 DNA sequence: TGTGCCAGCTCCGACAGGGGTGGGTACAATGAGCAGTTCTTC.

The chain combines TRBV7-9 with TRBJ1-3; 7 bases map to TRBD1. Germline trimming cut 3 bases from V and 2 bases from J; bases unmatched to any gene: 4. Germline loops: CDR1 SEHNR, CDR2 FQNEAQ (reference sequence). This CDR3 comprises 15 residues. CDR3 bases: TGTGCCAGCAGCTTTACAGGGGCGCCTGGAAACACCATATATTTT. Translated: CASSFTGAPGNTIYF. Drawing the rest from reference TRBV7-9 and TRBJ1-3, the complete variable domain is DTGVSQNPRHKITKRGQNVTFRCDPISEHNRLYWYRQTLGQGPEFLTYFQNEAQLEKSRLLSDRFSAERPKGSFSTLEIQRTEQGDSAMYLCASSFTGAPGNTIYFGEGSWLTVV.

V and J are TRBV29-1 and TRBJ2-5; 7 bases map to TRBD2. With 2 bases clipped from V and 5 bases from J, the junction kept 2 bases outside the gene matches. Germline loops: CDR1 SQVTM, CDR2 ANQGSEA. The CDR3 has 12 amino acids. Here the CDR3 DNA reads TGCAGCGTTGAATTGGGGGGGGAGACCCAGTACTTC. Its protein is CSVELGGETQYF.

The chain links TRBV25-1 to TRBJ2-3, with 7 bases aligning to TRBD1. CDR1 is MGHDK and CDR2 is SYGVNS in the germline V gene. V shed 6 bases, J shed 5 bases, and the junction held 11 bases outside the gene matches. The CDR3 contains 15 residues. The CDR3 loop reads CASSDKGDRRDTQYF. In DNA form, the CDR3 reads TGTGCCAGCAGCGATAAGGGGGACAGAAGAGATACGCAGTATTTT.

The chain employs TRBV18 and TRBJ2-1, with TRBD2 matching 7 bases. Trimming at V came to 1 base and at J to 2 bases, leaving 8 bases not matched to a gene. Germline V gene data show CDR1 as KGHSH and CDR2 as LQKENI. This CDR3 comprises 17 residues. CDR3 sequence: CASSPLRPSGTYNEQFF. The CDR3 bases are TGTGCCAGCTCACCACTTCGCCCTAGCGGAACCTACAATGAGCAGTTCTTC.

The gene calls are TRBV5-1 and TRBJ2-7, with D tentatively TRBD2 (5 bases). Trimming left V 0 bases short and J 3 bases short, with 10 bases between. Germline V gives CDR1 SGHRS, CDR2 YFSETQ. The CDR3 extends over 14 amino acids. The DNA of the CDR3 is TGCGCCAGCAGCTTGGGAGGGAATCTCTACGAGCAGTACTTC. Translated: CASSLGGNLYEQYF.

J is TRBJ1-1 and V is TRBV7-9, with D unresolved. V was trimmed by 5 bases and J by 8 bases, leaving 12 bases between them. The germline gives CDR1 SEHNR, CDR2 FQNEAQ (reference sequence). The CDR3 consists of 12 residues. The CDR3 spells CASSPGTGEAFF. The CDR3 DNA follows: TGTGCCAGCAGCCCGGGAACCGGCGAAGCTTTCTTT.

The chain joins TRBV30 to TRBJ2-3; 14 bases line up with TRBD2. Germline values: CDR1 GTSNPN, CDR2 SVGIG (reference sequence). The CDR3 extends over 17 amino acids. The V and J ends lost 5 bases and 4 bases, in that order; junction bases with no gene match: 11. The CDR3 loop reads CAWLQEGLAGDPDTQYF. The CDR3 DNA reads TGTGCCTGGCTACAGGAGGGACTAGCGGGAGATCCAGATACGCAGTATTTT.

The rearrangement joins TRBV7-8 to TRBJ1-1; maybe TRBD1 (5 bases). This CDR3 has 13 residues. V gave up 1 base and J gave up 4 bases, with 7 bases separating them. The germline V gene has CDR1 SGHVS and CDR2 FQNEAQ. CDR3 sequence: CASSLVRGTEAFF. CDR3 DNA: TGTGCCAGCAGCTTAGTAAGGGGCACTGAAGCTTTCTTT. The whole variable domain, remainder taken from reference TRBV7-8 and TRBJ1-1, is GAGVSQSPRYKVAKRGQDVALRCDPISGHVSLFWYQQALGQGPEFLTYFQNEAQLDKSGLPSDRFFAERPEGSVSTLKIQRTQQEDSAVYLCASSLVRGTEAFFGQGTRLTVV.

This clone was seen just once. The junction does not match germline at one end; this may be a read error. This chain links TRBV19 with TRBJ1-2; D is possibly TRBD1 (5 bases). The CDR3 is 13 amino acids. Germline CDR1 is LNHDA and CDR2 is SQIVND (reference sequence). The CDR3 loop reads CASSIVLGVNGAF. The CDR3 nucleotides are TGTGCCAGTAGTATCGTCCTAGGGGTTAACGGCGCCTTC.

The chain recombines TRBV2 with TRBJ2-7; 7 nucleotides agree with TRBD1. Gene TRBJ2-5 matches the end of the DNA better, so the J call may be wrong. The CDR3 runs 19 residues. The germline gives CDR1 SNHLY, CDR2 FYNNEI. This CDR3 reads CASSEAPFFEGAHLETQYF. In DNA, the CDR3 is TGTGCCAGCAGTGAAGCGCCTTTTTTTGAGGGGGCACACTTAGAGACCCAGTACTTC.